The entry below gives a single TCR beta chain sequence along with its context. Its cognate antigen is unknown. The PCR was carried out with 60 Vbeta primers and 13 Jbeta primers. Profiled with immunoSEQ multiplex PCR; TCRdb holds only in-frame clones, not every one. The data contain about 150,000 clones, nearly 10% of them singletons. V was trimmed by 11 bases and J by 2 bases, leaving 13 bases between them. CDR1 SNHLY and CDR2 FYNNEI come from the germline V gene. CDR3 length: 13 amino acids. This entry belongs to a study of cytomegalovirus exposure and HLA in healthy donors. Whole-study findings and limits: On later analysis, the bulk of CMV-associated TCR beta chains appeared to be HLA-restricted.

The V call is TRBV2, the J call TRBJ1-5; D possibly corresponds to TRBD1 (6 bases). This clonotype was sampled from a man in his fifties or sixties in good health and CMV-seronegative. The sequencing sample was made of PBMCs. The CDR3 is CAGGGGGNQPQHF. CDR3 coding DNA: TGTGCCGGCGGAGGGGGGGGCAATCAGCCCCAGCATTTT.